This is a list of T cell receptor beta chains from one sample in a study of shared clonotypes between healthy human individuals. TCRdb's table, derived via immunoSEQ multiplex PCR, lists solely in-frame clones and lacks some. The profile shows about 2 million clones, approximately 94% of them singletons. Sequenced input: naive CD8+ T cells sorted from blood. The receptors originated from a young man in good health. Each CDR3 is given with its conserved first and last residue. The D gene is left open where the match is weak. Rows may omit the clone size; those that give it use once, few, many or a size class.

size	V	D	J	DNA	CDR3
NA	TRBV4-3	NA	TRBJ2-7	TGCGCCAGCAGCCAAGATCCGCGGGCCAGCTCCTACGAGCAGTACTTC	CASSQDPRASSYEQYF
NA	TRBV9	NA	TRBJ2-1	TGTGCCAGCAGCCCTTTGTTTGGGGACTTGAACTACAATGAGCAGTTCTTC	CASSPLFGDLNYNEQFF
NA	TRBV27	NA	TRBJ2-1	TGTGCCAGCAGTTTACTTCTTCCTCATCATTACAATGAGCAGTTCTTC	CASSLLLPHHYNEQFF
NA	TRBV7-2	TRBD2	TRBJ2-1	TGTGCCAGCAGCTTATTAGCGGGTCCTTACAATGAGCAGTTCTTC	CASSLLAGPYNEQFF
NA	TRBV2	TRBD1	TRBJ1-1	TGTGCCAGCAGTGAACTAACGGGACAGGAAGCGGACACTGAAGCTTTCTTT	CASSELTGQEADTEAFF
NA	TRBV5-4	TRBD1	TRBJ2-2	TGTGCCAGCAGCAAGGACAGGGTATACACCGGGGAGCTGTTTTTT	CASSKDRVYTGELFF
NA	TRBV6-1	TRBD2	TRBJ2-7	TGTGCCAGCAGTGAATCTGCTAGCGGGACCTACGAGCAGTACTTC	CASSESASGTYEQYF
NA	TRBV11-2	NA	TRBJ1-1	TGTGCCAGCAGCTTAGTCTCAGGGATTGGTGTCACTGAAGCTTTCTTT	CASSLVSGIGVTEAFF
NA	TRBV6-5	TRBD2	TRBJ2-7	TGTGCCAGCAGCAGTATAGCGGGCTCCTACGAGCAGTACTTC	CASSSIAGSYEQYF
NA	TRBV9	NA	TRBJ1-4	TGTGCCAGCAGCGTAGTCTCGGGTGAAAAACTGTTTTTT	CASSVVSGEKLFF
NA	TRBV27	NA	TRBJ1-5	TGTGCCAGCAGTTTAAGGAGGGTGGGGTTCAGCAATCAGCCCCAGCATTTT	CASSLRRVGFSNQPQHF
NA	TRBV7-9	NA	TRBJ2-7	TGTGCCACCGCAACAGGTCTTTCCTACGAGCAGTACTTC	CATATGLSYEQYF
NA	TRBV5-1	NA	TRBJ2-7	TGCGCCAGCAGCTTGTACGGCTTTTACGAGCAGTACTTC	CASSLYGFYEQYF
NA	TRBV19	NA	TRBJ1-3	TGTGCCAGTAGTATGTTGGACTGGAGCTCTGGAAACACCATATATTTT	CASSMLDWSSGNTIYF
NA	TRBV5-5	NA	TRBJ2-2	TGTGCCAGCAGCATTTCCCCGGGACACCCCGGGGCCGGGGAGCTGTTTTTT	CASSISPGHPGAGELFF
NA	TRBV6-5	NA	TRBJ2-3	TGTGCCAGCAGTTACCGTCCGGGGGGCACAGATACGCAGTATTTT	CASSYRPGGTDTQYF
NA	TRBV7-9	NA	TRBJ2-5	TGTGCCAGCAGCTCATCACAAGAGACCCAGTACTTC	CASSSSQETQYF
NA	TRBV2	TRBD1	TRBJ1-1	TGTGCCAGCCGACAGGGGCTCACTGAAGCTTTCTTT	CASRQGLTEAFF
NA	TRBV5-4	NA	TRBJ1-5	TGTGCCAGCAGCTTGGCGAGGGAATCGAATCAGCCCCAGCATTTT	CASSLARESNQPQHF
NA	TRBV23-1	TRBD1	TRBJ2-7	TGCGCCAGCAGTCAAACCAGCTGGGAGACAGGGGGTTCCTACGAGCAGTACTTC	CASSQTSWETGGSYEQYF
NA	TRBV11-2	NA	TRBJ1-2	TGTGCCAGCAGCCTGACAGGCGGTGGCTACACCTTC	CASSLTGGGYTF
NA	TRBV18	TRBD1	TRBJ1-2	TGTGCCAGCTCACCAGGGACAGTCCGCTACACCTTC	CASSPGTVRYTF
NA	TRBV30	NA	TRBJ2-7	TGTGCCTGGTCATACGGGGCTTTCAAAAGCTCCTACGAGCAGTACTTC	CAWSYGAFKSSYEQYF
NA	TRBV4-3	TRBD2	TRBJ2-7	TGCGCCAGCAGCCAAGAATCTAGCGGGAGGAACGAGCAGTACTTC	CASSQESSGRNEQYF
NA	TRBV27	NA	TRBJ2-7	TGTGCCAGCAGTCTTGGGCCATTCTACGAGCAGTACTTC	CASSLGPFYEQYF
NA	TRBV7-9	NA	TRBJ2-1	TGTGCCAGCAGCCTCTTCGGCACCCGGGACCTGGAGGTGGACAATGAGCAGTTCTTC	CASSLFGTRDLEVDNEQFF
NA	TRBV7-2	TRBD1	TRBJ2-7	TGTGCCAGCAGCTTCTTGGCGGACAGGGGAGCCTACGAGCAGTACTTC	CASSFLADRGAYEQYF
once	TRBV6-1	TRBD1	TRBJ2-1	TGTGCCAGCAGTTGGACAGGTCTCGGAGATGAGCAGTTCTTC	CASSWTGLGDEQFF
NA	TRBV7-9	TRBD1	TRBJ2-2	TGTGCCAGCAGCTCCGGACAGGGCATAAAGGCCGAGCTGTTTTTT	CASSSGQGIKAELFF
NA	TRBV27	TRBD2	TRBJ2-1	TGTGCCAGCAGTTTAGGGGGGGGGACTAGCGGATACAATGAGCAGTTCTTC	CASSLGGGTSGYNEQFF
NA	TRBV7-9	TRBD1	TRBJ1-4	TGTGCCAGCAGCTACGGGACAGGGGACGAAAAACTGTTTTTT	CASSYGTGDEKLFF
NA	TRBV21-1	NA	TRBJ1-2	TGTGCCTATTGTTGGAGGGGTGAGGTCTACACCTTC	CAYCWRGEVYTF
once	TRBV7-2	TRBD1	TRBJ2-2	TGTGCCAGCAGCTCTGGACAGGGTTACACCGGGGAGCTGTTTTTT	CASSSGQGYTGELFF
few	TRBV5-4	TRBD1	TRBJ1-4	TGTGCCAGCAGCTTGTCGGGACAGGGGAATGAAAAACTGTTTTTT	CASSLSGQGNEKLFF
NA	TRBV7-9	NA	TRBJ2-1	TGTGCCAGCAGCTTAAGCGTCAGCGCATTCGAGCAGTTCTTC	CASSLSVSAFEQFF
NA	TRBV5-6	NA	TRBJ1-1	TGTGCCAGCAGCCCGGCCGATGGGGCTGAAGCTTTCTTT	CASSPADGAEAFF
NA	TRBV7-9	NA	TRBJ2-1	TGTGCCAGCAGCCTAAGGACAGATAATGAGCAGTTCTTC	CASSLRTDNEQFF
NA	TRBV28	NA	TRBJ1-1	TGTGCCAGCTGCCCCGGGGGCGCGGAAGCTTTCTTT	CASCPGGAEAFF
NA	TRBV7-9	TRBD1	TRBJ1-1	TGTGCCAGCAGCTTGGCACAGGGGATGAACACTGAAGCTTTCTTT	CASSLAQGMNTEAFF
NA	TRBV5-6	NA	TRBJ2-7	TGTGCCAGCAGCTTGCTGACAAAAACCTACGAGCAGTACTTC	CASSLLTKTYEQYF
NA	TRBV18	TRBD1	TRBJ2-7	TGTGCCAGCTCACCACCCTCCGGACAGGGCTACGAGCAGTACTTC	CASSPPSGQGYEQYF
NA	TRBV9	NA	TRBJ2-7	TGTGCCAGCAGCGTAGAGGTTTGGGGGGAGACCTCTGACGAGCAGTACTTC	CASSVEVWGETSDEQYF
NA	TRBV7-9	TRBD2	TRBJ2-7	TGTGCCAGCAGCTTAGAAGCGGGACTAGCATCTCACGAGCAGTACTTC	CASSLEAGLASHEQYF
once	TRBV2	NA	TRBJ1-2	TGTGCCAGCGTCCAGGGGAGCTATGGCTACACCTTC	CASVQGSYGYTF
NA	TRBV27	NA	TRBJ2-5	TGTGCCAGCAGGCGAAAGGAGAGTGAAACCCAGTACTTC	CASRRKESETQYF
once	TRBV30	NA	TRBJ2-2	TGTGCCTGGACCGAAGGGGGGATCACCGGGGAGCTGTTTTTT	CAWTEGGITGELFF
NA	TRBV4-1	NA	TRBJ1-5	TGCGCCAGCAGCATGGAGGGAAGACAGCCCCAGCATTTT	CASSMEGRQPQHF
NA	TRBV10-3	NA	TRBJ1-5	TGTGCCATCAGCCTTCTCGGTAGTAACAATCAGCCCCAGCATTTT	CAISLLGSNNQPQHF
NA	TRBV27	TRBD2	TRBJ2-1	TGTGCCAGCAGTCGCGGGGGCTCCTACAATGAGCAGTTCTTC	CASSRGGSYNEQFF
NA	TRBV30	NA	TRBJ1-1	TGTGCCTGGAGTGTACCCGGGGCCACTGAAGCTTTCTTT	CAWSVPGATEAFF